The 18 T cell receptor beta chains below come from one sample, sequenced in a study of blood T cell repertoires in COVID-19. TCRdb keeps only in-frame clones here, not all; method: immunoSEQ multiplex PCR. The sample includes about 180,000 clones, approximately 80% of them seen just once. Sequenced: PBMCs or T cells enriched from blood (not recorded which). These receptors were collected from a man aged 55 to 70 who had been exposed to COVID-19.

V is TRBV7-2 and J is TRBJ2-1; D is perhaps TRBD2 (5 bases). The CDR3 is 17 amino acids. Per germline, CDR1 SGHTA and CDR2 FQGNSA. Deletions cut 1 base from V and 0 bases from J, with 13 bases between. The DNA for the CDR3 is TGTGCCAGCAGCTTAGGAAGCGGCCGGAGCTCCTACAATGAGCAGTTCTTC. Its translation: CASSLGSGRSSYNEQFF.

The chain couples TRBV7-3 to TRBJ2-5; 9 positions match TRBD2. The length of the CDR3 is 18 residues. Germline CDR1 reads SGHTA; CDR2 reads FQGTGA. The junction had 17 bases not matched to a gene; V was cut back by 4 bases and J by 5 bases. CDR3 sequence (DNA): TGTGCCAGCAGCTCACCACGAGATAGCGGGAGCTGGGAGGAGACCCAGTACTTC. This encodes CASSSPRDSGSWEETQYF.

The chain has TRBV5-8 and TRBJ2-2; 7 nucleotides agree with TRBD1. The CDR3 is 16 residues long. Germline values: CDR1 SGHTS, CDR2 YDEGEE. After removal of 1 base from V and 4 bases from J, the junction contained 7 bases not matched to a gene. CDR3 amino acids: CASSLRQGWGTGELFF. CDR3 bases: TGTGCCAGCAGCTTGCGACAGGGATGGGGCACCGGGGAGCTGTTTTTT.

This chain joins TRBV9 and TRBJ1-1; D may be TRBD1 (6 bases). Trimming stripped 2 bases from V and 2 bases from J, with 13 bases between. From germline, CDR1 is SGDLS and CDR2 YYNGEE. The length of the CDR3 is 15 residues. The CDR3 sequence: CASSVEQGQNTEAFF. The CDR3 DNA reads as TGTGCCAGCAGCGTGGAACAGGGTCAAAACACTGAAGCTTTCTTT. The variable domain in full, completed from reference TRBV9 and TRBJ1-1, reads DSGVTQTPKHLITATGQRVTLRCSPRSGDLSVYWYQQSLDQGLQFLIQYYNGEERAKGNILERFSAQQFPDLHSELNLSSLELGDSALYFCASSVEQGQNTEAFFGQGTRLTVV.

This chain links TRBV5-1 with TRBJ2-7, with a possible D match to TRBD2 (6 bases). There are 14 residues in the CDR3. V lost 0 bases and J lost 2, with 9 bases in between. Germline V lookup: CDR1 SGHRS, CDR2 YFSETQ. The CDR3 here is CASSLAGVAYEQYF. In nucleotides, the CDR3 is TGCGCCAGCAGCTTGGCGGGGGTAGCCTACGAGCAGTACTTC.

The V gene is TRBV25-1, the J gene TRBJ2-2, with 7 bases aligning to TRBD1. The ends lost 3 bases at V and 5 bases at J; junction bases unmatched: 12. Germline CDR1 is MGHDK and CDR2 is SYGVNS. This CDR3 contains 17 residues. The CDR3 is CASSDYTGVRFTGELFF. CDR3 DNA: TGTGCCAGCAGTGATTACACAGGGGTGAGGTTTACCGGGGAGCTGTTTTTT.

This clone has more than one count but fewer than ten. The chain employs TRBV28 and TRBJ1-1; 8 positions agree with TRBD1. With 11 bases clipped from V and 3 bases from J, the junction kept 5 bases outside the gene matches. Germline CDR1 reads MDHEN; CDR2 reads SYDVKM. CDR3 length equals 12 residues. The CDR3 bases are TGTGCCTCCGACAGGGGCGACACTGAAGCTTTCTTT. Encoded protein: CASDRGDTEAFF.

This clone has only a few counts. The chain couples TRBV5-1 to TRBJ2-4, with 8 nucleotides matching TRBD1. The CDR3 spans 14 residues. Germline V CDR1 and CDR2: SGHRS, YFSETQ. Germline trimming cut 4 bases from V and 4 bases from J; bases unmatched to any gene: 4. The CDR3 DNA follows: TGCGCCAGCAGCCCCGGGACAGGTAAAAACATTCAGTACTTC. It encodes CASSPGTGKNIQYF. The whole variable domain, remainder taken from reference TRBV5-1 and TRBJ2-4, is KAGVTQTPRYLIKTRGQQVTLSCSPISGHRSVSWYQQTPGQGLQFLFEYFSETQRNKGNFPGRFSGRQFSNSRSEMNVSTLELGDSALYLCASSPGTGKNIQYFGAGTRLSVL.

This clone was recorded many times. In DNA form, the CDR3 reads TGTGCCACAACACAGGGAAGGACTGAAGCTTTCTTT. It is translated as CATTQGRTEAFF. The chain joins TRBV27 to TRBJ1-1, with D possibly being TRBD1 (6 bases). Per the germline V gene, CDR1 is MNHEY and CDR2 is SMNVEV (reference sequence). This CDR3 has 12 amino acids. Trimming took 10 bases from V and 5 from J, leaving 14 bases between them.

The V gene is TRBV14, the J gene TRBJ2-5; no reliable D call. CDR1 and CDR2 (germline): SGHDN, FVKESK. The CDR3 loop spans 12 amino acids. V shed 1 base and J shed 3 bases, with 3 bases lying between them. The CDR3 loop reads CASSQVEETQYF. In DNA form, the CDR3 reads TGTGCCAGCAGCCAAGTAGAAGAGACCCAGTACTTC.

This clone showed up just a few times. The rearrangement links TRBV19 to TRBJ1-5; TRBD1 aligns across 9 bases. Germline CDR1 LNHDA, CDR2 SQIVND (reference sequence). Trimming took 3 bases from V and 6 from J; bases not matched to a gene: 6. CDR3 length: 15 residues. CDR3 nucleotides: TGTGCCAGTAGTATGGACAGGGGACCTCGTCAGCCCCAGCATTTT. It encodes CASSMDRGPRQPQHF.

This clone was detected a few times. The chain is built from TRBV2 and TRBJ2-1, with 9 bases that match TRBD2. The J segment lost 4 bases and the V segment lost 4 bases, leaving 5 bases of the junction unmatched. The CDR3 is 15 residues long. The germline gives CDR1 SNHLY, CDR2 FYNNEI. CDR3 in amino acids: CASSVPSGGYNEQFF. The CDR3 DNA sequence: TGTGCCAGCAGTGTCCCCAGCGGGGGGTACAATGAGCAGTTCTTC.

This sequence joins TRBV27 and TRBJ2-1, with TRBD1 identical over 9 bases. The CDR3 spans 16 residues. The germline CDR1 and CDR2 sequences are MNHEY and SMNVEV (reference sequence). With 3 bases clipped from V and 5 bases from J, the junction kept 8 bases outside the gene matches. Here the CDR3 reads CASSFLSGTGNNEQFF. The DNA for the CDR3 is TGTGCCAGCAGTTTTCTCTCTGGGACAGGGAACAATGAGCAGTTCTTC.

For the CDR3, the DNA is TGTGCCAGTACCCCGGCGGCAGGGGACTATGGCTACACCTTC. This encodes CASTPAAGDYGYTF. The genes are TRBV19 and TRBJ1-2; D possibly corresponds to TRBD1 (6 bases). Trimming stripped 7 bases from V and 3 bases from J, with 15 bases between. Per the germline V gene, CDR1 is LNHDA and CDR2 is SQIVND (reference sequence). The CDR3 is 14 amino acids. Combining the CDR3 with reference TRBV19 and TRBJ1-2 gives the whole variable domain DGGITQSPKYLFRKEGQNVTLSCEQNLNHDAMYWYRQDPGQGLRLIYYSQIVNDFQKGDIAEGYSVSREKKESFPLTVTSAQKNPTAFYLCASTPAAGDYGYTFGSGTRLTVV.

This sequence joins TRBV27 and TRBJ1-1; the match to TRBD1 covers 8 bases. The CDR3 is 13 residues long. V gave up 6 bases and J gave up 5 bases; unmatched junction bases: 5. Germline V CDR1 and CDR2: MNHEY, SMNVEV (reference sequence). CDR3: CASRNRGVTEAFF. CDR3 nucleotide sequence: TGTGCCAGCAGGAACAGGGGGGTGACTGAAGCTTTCTTT.

The J gene is TRBJ1-4, the V gene TRBV5-6; D may be TRBD1 (6 bases). CDR3 length: 16 amino acids. V was pared by 0 bases and J by 7 bases, with 16 bases between. Germline CDR1 SGHDT, CDR2 YYEEEE. This CDR3 is CASSLGFGGQGEKLFF. The CDR3, as DNA: TGTGCCAGCAGCTTGGGATTCGGGGGGCAAGGTGAAAAACTGTTTTTT. Supplemented by reference TRBV5-6 and TRBJ1-4, the full variable domain reads DAGVTQSPTHLIKTRGQQVTLRCSPKSGHDTVSWYQQALGQGPQFIFQYYEEEERQRGNFPDRFSGHQFPNYSSELNVNALLLGDSALYLCASSLGFGGQGEKLFFGSGTQLSVL.

This chain links TRBV11-2 with TRBJ2-7; D gene ambiguous. The CDR3 is 11 amino acids. Germline loops: CDR1 SGHAT, CDR2 FQNNGV. Trimming removed 5 bases from V and 6 bases from J, with 8 bases in between. DNA of the CDR3: TGTGCCAGCAGCAGTTCAGGCGAGCAGTACTTC. Protein sequence: CASSSSGEQYF.

V and J are TRBV29-1 and TRBJ2-2, with D perhaps matching TRBD2 (6 bases). V shed 2 bases and J shed 0 bases, with 13 bases lying between them. Germline assignment: CDR1 SQVTM and CDR2 ANQGSEA. The CDR3 runs 16 residues. The CDR3 DNA reads as TGCAGCGTTGAATCGTCGGCGGGAACGAACACCGGGGAGCTGTTTTTT. Protein: CSVESSAGTNTGELFF.